Presented here are 21 T cell receptor beta chains from one specimen sequenced in a study of tissue T cells after allogeneic stem cell transplantation. Repertoires were generated with immunoSEQ multiplex PCR, while TCRdb's copy carries only in-frame clones and drops some. Seen here are approximately 17,000 clones, about 70% observed once, and the top ten hold around 0.93%. Sequenced sample: spleen. The origin of the receptors is a female BALB/c mouse in good health. Strain haplotype at MHC: H2-d.

A note on this clone: Gene names follow the mouse nomenclature. The DNA ends 1 residue before the CDR3 does, and the rest of the CDR3 is filled in from the germline J gene. Different DNA sequences within this sample yield the same CDR3. J is TRBJ2-7 and V is TRBV13-2, with 10 nucleotides matching TRBD2. Germline V gene data show CDR1 as NNHNN and CDR2 as SYGAGS (reference sequence). The CDR3 sequence is 14 residues long. The trim removed 4 bases at V and 3 bases at J, leaving 4 bases unmatched. CDR3: CASGHRDWGYEQYF. The CDR3 DNA, read in part, is TGTGCCAGCGGTCACCGGGACTGGGGCTATGAACAGTAC.

This clone was observed a handful of times. Gene names are mouse gene names. The read stops 1 residue short of the end of the CDR3; the missing end is completed from the germline J gene. The chain uses TRBV14 and TRBJ2-7; 7 nucleotides agree with TRBD2. Unmatched junction bases numbered 2, after V lost 3 bases and J lost 5 bases. The length of the CDR3 is 12 residues. Germline CDR1 and CDR2: SGHDT and FRDEAV. The CDR3 loop is CASSSGGDEQYF. The sequenced CDR3 bases are TGTGCCAGCAGTTCTGGGGGTGATGAACAGTAC.

For this clone: All gene names here are mouse names. The read finishes 1 residue shy of the CDR3 end, and the germline J gene is used to complete it. This rearrangement joins TRBV16 to TRBJ2-7; possible D gene TRBD2, 5 bases. V lost 1 base, J lost 0 bases, and 7 bases lay in between. The germline V gene encodes CDR1 SGHSA and CDR2 FRNQAP. The CDR3 runs 14 residues. The DNA read from the CDR3 is TGTGCAAGCAGCTTAGTGGGGAGCTCCTATGAACAGTAC. Amino acid sequence: CASSLVGSSYEQY. The CDR3 in its entirety is CASSLVGSSYEQYF.

This clone was picked up a small number of times. Mouse gene names and germline throughout. Read coverage stops 1 residue before the CDR3 terminus; the germline J gene supplies the remainder. V gene TRBV3 combines with J gene TRBJ1-5, with 7 bases that match TRBD1. Germline V lookup: CDR1 SNHLY, CDR2 FYNGKV (reference sequence). With 4 bases clipped from V and 7 bases from J, the junction kept 7 bases outside the gene matches. The CDR3 spans 14 residues. The CDR3 DNA, read in part, is TGTGCCAGCAGCTCCCCGGGACAGAAACAGGCTCCGCTT. It is translated as CASSSPGQKQAPL. In full, the CDR3 is CASSSPGQKQAPLF.

This clone was recorded a few times. Mouse gene names and germline throughout. The read comes to an end 1 residue before the CDR3 does, leaving the germline J gene to fill in the end. The sample contains more than one DNA sequence encoding this CDR3. The chain has TRBV13-3 and TRBJ1-2; a possible D gene is TRBD1 (6 bases). Trimming took 5 bases from V and 0 from J, leaving 8 bases between them. Germline CDR1 reads NNHDY; CDR2 reads SYVADS. This CDR3 is 13 amino acids long. This CDR3 reads CASRDSANSDYTF. The CDR3 bases that were read are TGTGCCAGCAGGGACAGTGCAAACTCCGACTACACC.

There are a few counts of this clone. Germline and genes: mouse. The CDR3 reads CASSQEGGDTGQLYF. CDR3 bases read: TGTGCCAGCAGCCAAGAGGGGGGAGACACCGGGCAGCTCTAC. This chain uses TRBV2 with TRBJ2-2; D possibly corresponds to TRBD2 (6 bases). The read gets to within 1 residue of the CDR3 end, and the germline J gene fills in the rest. The CDR3 spans 15 residues. Germline lookup yields CDR1 LGHNA and CDR2 YSYQKL. Trimming removed 0 bases from V and 3 bases from J, with 8 bases in between.

This clone has a handful of counts. Mouse gene names and germline throughout. The read terminates 1 residue before the CDR3 end, so the remaining end is supplied by the germline J gene. The V and J genes are TRBV31 and TRBJ2-7, with 12 bases identical to TRBD2. CDR1 is GKSSPN and CDR2 is SITVG in the germline V gene. The CDR3 loop spans 14 amino acids. The V segment lost 1 base and the J segment 7 bases; nucleotides outside the gene matches: 5. CDR3 DNA, as far as it was read: TGTGCCTGGAGTCGACTGGGGGGGCGCGGGGAACAGTAC. It yields the protein CAWSRLGGRGEQY. The entire CDR3 protein reads CAWSRLGGRGEQYF.

On this clone: Germline and genes here are mouse. The sequence runs out 1 residue before the end of the CDR3; the remainder is reconstructed from the germline J gene. The V and J genes are TRBV13-3 and TRBJ2-3; D possibly matches TRBD1 or TRBD2 (5 bases each). Trimming shortened V by 1 base and J by 0 bases, and 6 bases separated the two germline ends. In germline, CDR1 is NNHDY, CDR2 SYVADS. CDR3 length: 14 residues. The CDR3 spells CASSDWDSAETLYF. Partial CDR3 DNA: TGTGCCAGCAGTGATTGGGACAGTGCAGAAACGCTGTAT.

Note on this clone: The listed genes are named as in mouse. The read is 1 residue too short to cover the CDR3 end, so that end is filled in from the germline J gene. The chain uses TRBV2 and TRBJ1-6; D ambiguous. Being an ORF, TRBJ1-6 has a function that is uncertain. This CDR3 spans 13 amino acids. CDR1 is LGHNA, CDR2 YSYQKL, per germline. V was shortened by 0 bases and J by 5 bases, with 2 bases between the two germline ends. The CDR3 loop reads CASSQDHNSPLYF. The CDR3 DNA, read in part, is TGTGCCAGCAGCCAAGATCATAATTCGCCCCTCTAC.

This clone was found a few times. Here the gene names and germline are mouse. The CDR3 goes on 1 residue after the read ends, and that part is filled in from the germline J gene. The same CDR3 arises from other DNA sequences in this sample as well. The chain uses TRBV5 and TRBJ2-7; the match to TRBD1 covers 10 bases. The J segment lost 7 bases and the V segment lost 3 bases, leaving 9 bases of the junction unmatched. Germline lookup yields CDR1 LGHNA and CDR2 YNLKQL (reference sequence). The CDR3 length is 15 residues. CDR3 bases read: TGTGCCAGCAGCCAGCCGGGACAGGGGATTTGGGAACAGTAC. This encodes CASSQPGQGIWEQY. The CDR3, in full, reads CASSQPGQGIWEQYF.

A remark on this clone: Gene names and germline match the mouse. Read sequence stops 1 residue before the CDR3 end, and the germline J gene provides the missing end. This chain links TRBV31 with TRBJ1-4, with TRBD1 matching over 10 bases. CDR1 and CDR2 (germline): GKSSPN, SITVG. J gave up 6 bases and V 0 bases, and 4 bases lay outside the gene matches. The CDR3 covers 15 residues. The CDR3 bases that were read are TGTGCCTGGAGTCTACGGGACAGGGGACACGAAAGATTATTT. This gives the protein CAWSLRDRGHERLF. The whole CDR3 protein is CAWSLRDRGHERLFF.

As for this clone: Genes here carry mouse names. The DNA read from the CDR3 is TGTGCTAGCAGTTTATGGGACAGTCACCAGGCTCCGCTT. As protein: CASSLWDSHQAPL. The complete CDR3 reads CASSLWDSHQAPLF. The V gene is TRBV29, the J gene TRBJ1-5; TRBD1 matches at 7 bases. Sequencing ends 1 residue short of the CDR3 end; the germline J gene provides the rest. Trimming cost V 1 base and J 5 bases; bases outside gene matches: 2. The germline V gene encodes CDR1 MSHET and CDR2 SYDVDS. CDR3 size: 14 residues.

A note on this clone: Here the gene names and germline are mouse. The read terminates 1 residue ahead of where the CDR3 ends, so the germline J gene completes it. The chain recombines TRBV13-2 with TRBJ2-4; TRBD2 agrees at 11 bases. The CDR3 runs to 17 residues. V lost 3 bases, J lost 0 bases, and 6 bases stayed unmatched. Germline values: CDR1 NNHNN, CDR2 SYGAGS (reference sequence). CDR3 region: CASGVRLGGDSQNTLYF. Incomplete CDR3 DNA: TGTGCCAGCGGTGTGAGACTGGGGGGGGATAGTCAAAACACCTTGTAC.

This clone was detected a few times. Gene names and germline refer to mouse. The read gets to within 1 residue of the CDR3 end, and the germline J gene fills in the rest. The chain carries TRBV19 and TRBJ1-5; possible D gene TRBD1, 5 bases. The CDR3 covers 13 residues. CDR1 and CDR2 from the germline V gene are FNHDT and SITEND (reference sequence). V was shortened by 3 bases and J by 6 bases, with 10 bases between the two germline ends. CDR3 DNA (partial): TGTGCCAGCAGTAGAGGGGCGGTCCAGGCTCCGCTT. Protein: CASSRGAVQAPL. The full CDR3 reads CASSRGAVQAPLF.

This clone has more than one count but fewer than ten. The genes and germline here are from mouse. The read ends 1 residue before the CDR3 terminus; that terminus is restored from the germline J gene. This chain uses TRBV4 with TRBJ2-7; 10 nucleotides agree with TRBD2. V shed 4 bases and J 4 bases; nucleotides not matched to a gene: 4. This CDR3 comprises 14 residues. Per the germline V gene, CDR1 is LGHDT and CDR2 is YNNKQL (reference sequence). This chain's CDR3 is CASSLDWGIYEQYF. CDR3 DNA (partial): TGTGCCAGCAGCTTGGACTGGGGGATATATGAACAGTAC.

As to this clone: Gene names and germline match the mouse. The missing CDR3 end, 1 residue past where the read stops, is filled in from the germline J gene. V and J are TRBV31 and TRBJ1-2, with 7 positions matching TRBD1. The CDR3 extends over 14 amino acids. Germline-derived CDR1 and CDR2 are GKSSPN and SITVG. The V segment lost 1 base and the J segment 0 bases; nucleotides outside the gene matches: 2. The chain's CDR3 is CAWSPQGSNSDYTF. CDR3 bases read: TGTGCCTGGAGTCCACAGGGGTCAAACTCCGACTACACC.

For this clone: Gene labels here are mouse ones. The CDR3 end falls 1 residue outside the read, so it is completed with the germline J gene. The V and J genes are TRBV3 and TRBJ2-5; TRBD2 aligns across 10 bases. Germline V gene lookup returns CDR1 SNHLY and CDR2 FYNGKV (reference sequence). Trimming removed 5 bases from V and 4 bases from J; junction bases left unmatched: 3. This CDR3 comprises 14 residues. CDR3 loop: CASSPLGGEDTQYF. Incomplete CDR3 DNA: TGTGCCAGCAGCCCACTGGGGGGGGAAGACACCCAGTAC.

In the case of this clone: Germline and genes here are mouse. The read gets to within 1 residue of the CDR3 end, and the germline J gene fills in the rest. The rearrangement uses TRBV13-2 and TRBJ1-1; 9 bases match TRBD1. After removal of 3 bases from V and 1 base from J, the junction contained 1 base not matched to a gene. This CDR3 contains 14 residues. Germline-derived CDR1 and CDR2 are NNHNN and SYGAGS (reference sequence). This CDR3 is CASGGGQGNTEVFF. CDR3 bases read: TGTGCCAGCGGTGGGGGACAGGGGAACACAGAAGTCTTC.

As regards this clone: Gene names are mouse gene names. The missing CDR3 end, 1 residue past where the read stops, is filled in from the germline J gene. This chain links TRBV13-2 with TRBJ2-5; D remains ambiguous. Trimming shortened V by 5 bases and J by 3 bases, and 1 base separated the two germline ends. The CDR3 runs 10 residues. From germline, CDR1 is NNHNN and CDR2 SYGAGS (reference sequence). The CDR3 reads CASGQDTQYF. The part of the CDR3 DNA that was read is TGTGCCAGCGGACAAGACACCCAGTAC.

The sample holds a few counts of this clone. All gene names here are mouse names. The CDR3 end is not reached by the read, which stops 1 residue before it; the germline J gene fills it in. V gene TRBV5 combines with J gene TRBJ2-5, with D possibly TRBD1 on 5 matching bases. Looked up from germline, CDR1 is LGHNA and CDR2 is YNLKQL (reference sequence). This CDR3 comprises 14 residues. V was clipped by 0 bases and J by 6 bases, with 10 bases between them. CDR3 residues: CASSQDREGDTQYF. The sequenced part of the CDR3 DNA is TGTGCCAGCAGCCAAGACAGGGAAGGGGACACCCAGTAC.

This clone occurred a few times. Each gene name is a mouse one. Read sequence stops 1 residue before the CDR3 end, and the germline J gene provides the missing end. This chain uses TRBV13-1 with TRBJ2-1; 9 nucleotides align to TRBD2. CDR1 and CDR2 (germline): NSHNY, SYGAGN. Trimming cost V 3 bases and J 6 bases; bases outside gene matches: 1. The length of the CDR3 is 13 residues. The DNA read from the CDR3 is TGTGCCAGCAGTGTCTGGGGGGGTGCTGAGCAGTTC. It specifies CASSVWGGAEQF. The CDR3 as a whole reads CASSVWGGAEQFF.